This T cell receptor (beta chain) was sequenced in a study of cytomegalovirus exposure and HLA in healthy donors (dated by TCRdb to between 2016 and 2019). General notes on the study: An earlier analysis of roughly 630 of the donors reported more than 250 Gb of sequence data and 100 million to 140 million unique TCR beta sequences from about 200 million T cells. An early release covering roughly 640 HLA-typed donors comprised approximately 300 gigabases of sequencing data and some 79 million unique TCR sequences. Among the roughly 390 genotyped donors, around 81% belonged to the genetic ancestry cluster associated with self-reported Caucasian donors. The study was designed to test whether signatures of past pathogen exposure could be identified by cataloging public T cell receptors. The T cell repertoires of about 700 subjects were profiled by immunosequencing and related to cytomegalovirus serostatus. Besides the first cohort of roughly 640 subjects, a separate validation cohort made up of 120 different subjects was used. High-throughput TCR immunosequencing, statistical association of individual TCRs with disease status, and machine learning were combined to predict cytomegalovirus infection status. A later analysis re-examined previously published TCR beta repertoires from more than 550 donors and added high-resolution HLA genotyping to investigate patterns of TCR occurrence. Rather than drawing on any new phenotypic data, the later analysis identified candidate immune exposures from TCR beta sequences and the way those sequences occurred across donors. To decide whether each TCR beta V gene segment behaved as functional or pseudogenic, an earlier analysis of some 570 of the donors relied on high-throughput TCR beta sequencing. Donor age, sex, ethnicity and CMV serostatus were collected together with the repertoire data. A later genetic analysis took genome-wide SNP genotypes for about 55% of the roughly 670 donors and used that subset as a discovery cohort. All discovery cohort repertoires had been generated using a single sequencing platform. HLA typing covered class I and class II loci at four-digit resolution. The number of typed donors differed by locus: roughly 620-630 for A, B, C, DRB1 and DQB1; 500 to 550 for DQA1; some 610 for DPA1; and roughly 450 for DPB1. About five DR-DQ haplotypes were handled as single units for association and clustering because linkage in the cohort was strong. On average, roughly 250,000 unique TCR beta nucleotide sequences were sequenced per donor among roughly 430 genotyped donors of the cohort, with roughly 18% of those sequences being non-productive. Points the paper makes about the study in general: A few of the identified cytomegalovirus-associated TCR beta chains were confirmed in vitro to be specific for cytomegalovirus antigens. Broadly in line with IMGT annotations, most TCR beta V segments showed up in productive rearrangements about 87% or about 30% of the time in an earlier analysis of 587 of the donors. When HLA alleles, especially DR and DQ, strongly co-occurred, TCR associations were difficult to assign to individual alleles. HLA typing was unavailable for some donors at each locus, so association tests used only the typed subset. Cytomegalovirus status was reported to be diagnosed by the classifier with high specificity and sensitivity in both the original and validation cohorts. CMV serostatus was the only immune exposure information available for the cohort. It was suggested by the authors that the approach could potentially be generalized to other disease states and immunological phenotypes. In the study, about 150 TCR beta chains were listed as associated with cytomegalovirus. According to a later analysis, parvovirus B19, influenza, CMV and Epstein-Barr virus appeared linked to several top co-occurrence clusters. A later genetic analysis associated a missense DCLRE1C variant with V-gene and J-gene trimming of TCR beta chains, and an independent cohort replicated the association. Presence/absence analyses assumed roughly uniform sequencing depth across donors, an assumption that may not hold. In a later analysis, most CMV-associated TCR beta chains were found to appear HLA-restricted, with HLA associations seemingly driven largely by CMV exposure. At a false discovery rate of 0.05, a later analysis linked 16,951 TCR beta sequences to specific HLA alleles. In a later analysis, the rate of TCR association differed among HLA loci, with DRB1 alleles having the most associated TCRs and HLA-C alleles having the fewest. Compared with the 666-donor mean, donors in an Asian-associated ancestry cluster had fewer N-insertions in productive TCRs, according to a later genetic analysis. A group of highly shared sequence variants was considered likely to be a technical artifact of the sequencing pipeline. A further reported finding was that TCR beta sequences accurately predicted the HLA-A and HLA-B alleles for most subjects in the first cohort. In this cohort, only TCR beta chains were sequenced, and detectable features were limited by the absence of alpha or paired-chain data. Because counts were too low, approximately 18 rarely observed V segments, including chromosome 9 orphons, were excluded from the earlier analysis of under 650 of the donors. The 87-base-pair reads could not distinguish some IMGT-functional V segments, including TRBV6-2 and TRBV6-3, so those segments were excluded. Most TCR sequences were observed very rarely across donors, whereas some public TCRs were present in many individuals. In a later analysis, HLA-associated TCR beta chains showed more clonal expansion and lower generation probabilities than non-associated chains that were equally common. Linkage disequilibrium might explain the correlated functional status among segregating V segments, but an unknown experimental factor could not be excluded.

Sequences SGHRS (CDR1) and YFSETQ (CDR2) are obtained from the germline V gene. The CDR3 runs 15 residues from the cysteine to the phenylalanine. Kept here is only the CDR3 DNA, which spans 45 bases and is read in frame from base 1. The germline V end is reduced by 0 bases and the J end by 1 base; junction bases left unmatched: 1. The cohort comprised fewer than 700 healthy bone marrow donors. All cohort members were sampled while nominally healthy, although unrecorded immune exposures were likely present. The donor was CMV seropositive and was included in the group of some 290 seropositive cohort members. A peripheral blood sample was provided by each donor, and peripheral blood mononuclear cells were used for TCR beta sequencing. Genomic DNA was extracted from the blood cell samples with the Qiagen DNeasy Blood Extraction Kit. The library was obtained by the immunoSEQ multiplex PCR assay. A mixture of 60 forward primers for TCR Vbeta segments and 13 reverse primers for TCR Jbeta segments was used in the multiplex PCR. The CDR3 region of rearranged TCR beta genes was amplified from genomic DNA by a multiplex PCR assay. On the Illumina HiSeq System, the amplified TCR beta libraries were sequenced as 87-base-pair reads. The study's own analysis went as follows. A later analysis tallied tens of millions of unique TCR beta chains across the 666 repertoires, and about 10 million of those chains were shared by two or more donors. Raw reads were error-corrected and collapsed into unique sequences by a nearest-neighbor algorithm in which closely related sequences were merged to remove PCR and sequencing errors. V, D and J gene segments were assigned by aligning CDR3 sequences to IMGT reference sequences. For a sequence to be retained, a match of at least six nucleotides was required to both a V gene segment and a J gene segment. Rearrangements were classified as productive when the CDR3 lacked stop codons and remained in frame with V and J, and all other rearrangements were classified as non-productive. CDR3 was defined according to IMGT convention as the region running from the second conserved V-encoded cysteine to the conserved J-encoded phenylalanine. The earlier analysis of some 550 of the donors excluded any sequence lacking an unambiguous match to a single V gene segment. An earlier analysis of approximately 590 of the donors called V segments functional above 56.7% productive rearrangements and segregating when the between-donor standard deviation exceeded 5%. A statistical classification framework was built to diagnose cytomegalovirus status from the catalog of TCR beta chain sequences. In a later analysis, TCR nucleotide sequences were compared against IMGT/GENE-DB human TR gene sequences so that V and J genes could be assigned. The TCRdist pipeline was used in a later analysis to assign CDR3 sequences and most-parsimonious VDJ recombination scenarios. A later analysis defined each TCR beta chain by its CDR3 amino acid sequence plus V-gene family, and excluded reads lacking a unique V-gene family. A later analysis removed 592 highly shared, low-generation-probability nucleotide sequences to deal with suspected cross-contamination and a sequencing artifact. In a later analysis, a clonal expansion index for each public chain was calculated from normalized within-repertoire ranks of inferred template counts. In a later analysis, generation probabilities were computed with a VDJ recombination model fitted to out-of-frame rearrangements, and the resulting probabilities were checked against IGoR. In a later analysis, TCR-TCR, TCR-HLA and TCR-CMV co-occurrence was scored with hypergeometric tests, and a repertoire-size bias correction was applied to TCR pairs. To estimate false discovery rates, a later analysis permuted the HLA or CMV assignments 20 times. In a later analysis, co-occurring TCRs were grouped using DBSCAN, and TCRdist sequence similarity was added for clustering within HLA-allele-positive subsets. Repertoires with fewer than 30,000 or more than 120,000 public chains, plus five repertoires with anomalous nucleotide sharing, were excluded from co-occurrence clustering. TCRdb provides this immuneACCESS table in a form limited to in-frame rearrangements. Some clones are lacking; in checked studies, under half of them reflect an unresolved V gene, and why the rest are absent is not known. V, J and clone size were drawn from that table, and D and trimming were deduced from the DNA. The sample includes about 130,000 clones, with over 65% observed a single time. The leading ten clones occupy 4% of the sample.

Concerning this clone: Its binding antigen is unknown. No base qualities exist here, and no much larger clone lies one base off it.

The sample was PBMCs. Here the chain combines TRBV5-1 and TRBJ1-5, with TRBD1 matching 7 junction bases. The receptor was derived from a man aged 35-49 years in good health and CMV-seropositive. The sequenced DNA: TGCGCCAGCAGCTTGGCAGGGGGAAGCAATCAGCCCCAGCATTTT. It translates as CASSLAGGSNQPQHF.